This T cell receptor (beta chain) was retrieved from a study of T cell clones after liver transplantation. This CDR3 is 16 amino acids long. Germline V CDR1 and CDR2: KGHSH, LQKENI. The V end lost 5 bases, the J end lost 2 bases, and 16 bases lay between the germline ends. Generated by immunoSEQ multiplex PCR, the TCRdb table keeps only in-frame clones and is missing some. The sample comprises tens of thousands of clones, under 85% of which are singletons, and around 9.1% rests with the top ten. This sequence joins TRBV18 and TRBJ1-5, with a weak D call TRBD1 (6 bases). This clonotype originated in a human patient who received a liver transplant. Among the T cells, some may be from the graft donor. The source material was CD4+ T cells from blood, sampled at the 22-month timepoint. CDR3 sequence reads: CASSYWGPERNQPQHF. CDR3 nucleotide sequence: TGTGCCAGCTCATATTGGGGGCCGGAACGCAATCAGCCCCAGCATTTT. Full variable domain (rest looked up from reference TRBV18 and TRBJ1-5): NAGVMQNPRHLVRRRGQEARLRCSPMKGHSHVYWYRQLPEEGLKFMVYLQKENIIDESGMPKERFSAEFPKEGPSILRIQQVVRGDSAAYFCASSYWGPERNQPQHFGDGTRLSIL.